The TCR beta chain under discussion was sequenced for a study of blood T cell repertoires in COVID-19. Study-wide background: Acute and convalescent COVID-19 samples came from the United States, Italy and Spain. PBMCs, B-cell-depleted T cells, or T cells provided the cDNA or gDNA that made up the material.

Under the authors' procedure: How many nucleated cells were present was estimated from reference gene primer amplification. Some clones are missing from TCRdb's copy, which holds only in-frame ones; the method was immunoSEQ multiplex PCR. For V, J and clone size, that table is used; D and trimming come from the DNA. The sample has roughly 50,000 clones, roughly 90% seen once; the top ten hold roughly 13%. The sequence derives from an elderly man with acute or convalescent COVID-19. Sequencing was carried out using peripheral blood.

CDR3 region: CASRTGHGDGELFF. The CDR3 region has the DNA TGTGCCAGCAGGACAGGGCATGGGGACGGGGAGCTGTTTTTT. This chain connects TRBV2 to TRBJ2-2, with 7 bases aligning to TRBD1. The CDR3 extends over 14 amino acids. CDR1 SNHLY and CDR2 FYNNEI come from the germline V gene. The junction had 8 bases not matched to a gene; V was cut back by 6 bases and J by 7 bases.